The text below deals with one TCR beta chain. Original methodology: From reference gene primer amplification, estimates of nucleated cell counts were derived. Only in-frame clones appear in the TCRdb table, and some are missing; sequencing was by immunoSEQ multiplex PCR. That table is the source of V, J and clone size, and D and trimming were worked out from the DNA. The repertoire includes 140,000 to 150,000 clones, approximately 86% of them detected once, and approximately 2% sits in the top ten. The sample originates from a study of blood T cell repertoires in COVID-19. At the level of the study: Donors in the United States, Italy and Spain gave samples during acute or convalescent COVID-19. The analysed material was cDNA or gDNA that came from T cells, B-cell-depleted T cells, or PBMCs.

This CDR3 has 15 amino acids. In germline, CDR1 is MDHEN, CDR2 SYDVKM. With 6 bases clipped from V and 4 bases from J, the junction kept 8 bases outside the gene matches. Sequencing was carried out using peripheral blood. This clonotype originated in a man in his 70s with acute or convalescent COVID-19. The rearrangement joins TRBV28 to TRBJ2-7, with 11 bases that match TRBD2. In DNA form, the CDR3 reads TGTGCCAGCAGATCAACTAGCGGGAGACTTTACGAGCAGTACTTC. It encodes CASRSTSGRLYEQYF.